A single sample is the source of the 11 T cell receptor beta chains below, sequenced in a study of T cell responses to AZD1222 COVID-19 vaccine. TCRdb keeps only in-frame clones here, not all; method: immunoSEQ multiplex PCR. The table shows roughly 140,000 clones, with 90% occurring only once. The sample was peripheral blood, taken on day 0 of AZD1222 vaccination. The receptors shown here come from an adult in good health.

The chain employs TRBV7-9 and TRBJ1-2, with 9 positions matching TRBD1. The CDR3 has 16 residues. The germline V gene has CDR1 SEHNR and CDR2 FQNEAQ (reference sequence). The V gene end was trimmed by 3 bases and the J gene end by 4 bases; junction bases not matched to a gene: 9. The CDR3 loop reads CASSFSSGTGSYGYTF. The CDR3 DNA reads TGTGCCAGCAGCTTTTCCTCCGGGACAGGGTCCTATGGCTACACCTTC.

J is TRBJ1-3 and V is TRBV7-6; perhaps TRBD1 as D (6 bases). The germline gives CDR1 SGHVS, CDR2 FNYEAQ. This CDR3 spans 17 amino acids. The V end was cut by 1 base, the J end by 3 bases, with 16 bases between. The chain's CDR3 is CASSLVTGGGNGNTIYF. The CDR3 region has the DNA TGTGCCAGCAGCTTAGTCACGGGGGGGGGCAATGGAAACACCATATATTTT.

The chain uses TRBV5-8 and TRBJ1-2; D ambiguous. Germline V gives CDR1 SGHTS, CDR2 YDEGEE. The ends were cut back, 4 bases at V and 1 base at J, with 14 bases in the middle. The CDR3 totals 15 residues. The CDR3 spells CASSRPGVNNYGYTF. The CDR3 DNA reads TGTGCCAGCAGCCGACCGGGCGTCAATAACTATGGCTACACCTTC.

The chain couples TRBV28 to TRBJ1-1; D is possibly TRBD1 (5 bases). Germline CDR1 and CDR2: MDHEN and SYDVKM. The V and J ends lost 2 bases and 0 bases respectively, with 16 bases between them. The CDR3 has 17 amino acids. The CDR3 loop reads CASSLGRVKVLNTEAFF. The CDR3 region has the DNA TGTGCCAGCAGTTTAGGCAGGGTCAAAGTTTTGAACACTGAAGCTTTCTTT.

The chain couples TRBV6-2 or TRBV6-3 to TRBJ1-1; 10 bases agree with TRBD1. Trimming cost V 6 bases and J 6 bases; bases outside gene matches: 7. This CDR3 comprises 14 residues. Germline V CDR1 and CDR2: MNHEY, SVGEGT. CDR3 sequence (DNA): TGTGCCAGCAGCCCGACAGGGGGCGGCGCTGAAGCTTTCTTT. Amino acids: CASSPTGGGAEAFF.

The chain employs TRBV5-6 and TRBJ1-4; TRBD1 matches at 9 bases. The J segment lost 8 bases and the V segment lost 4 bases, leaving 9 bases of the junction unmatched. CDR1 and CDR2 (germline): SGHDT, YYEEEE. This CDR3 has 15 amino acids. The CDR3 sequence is CASSDYRGLEEKLFF. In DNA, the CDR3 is TGTGCCAGCAGCGATTACAGGGGGCTCGAGGAAAAACTGTTTTTT.

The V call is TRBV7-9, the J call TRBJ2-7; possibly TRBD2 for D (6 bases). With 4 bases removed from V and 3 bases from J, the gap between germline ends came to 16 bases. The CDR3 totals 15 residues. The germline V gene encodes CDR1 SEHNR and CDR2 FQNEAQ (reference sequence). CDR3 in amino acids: CASSSRGEQYYEQYF. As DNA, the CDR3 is TGTGCCAGCAGCTCCCGCGGGGAACAGTACTACGAGCAGTACTTC.

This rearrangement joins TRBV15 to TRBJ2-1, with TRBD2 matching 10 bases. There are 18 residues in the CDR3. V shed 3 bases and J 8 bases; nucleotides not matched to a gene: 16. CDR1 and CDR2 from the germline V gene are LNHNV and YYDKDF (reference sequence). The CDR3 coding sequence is TGTGCCACCAGCAGTGACCGGACTAGCGGCCCCAGGATGGATGAGCAGTTCTTC. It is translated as CATSSDRTSGPRMDEQFF.

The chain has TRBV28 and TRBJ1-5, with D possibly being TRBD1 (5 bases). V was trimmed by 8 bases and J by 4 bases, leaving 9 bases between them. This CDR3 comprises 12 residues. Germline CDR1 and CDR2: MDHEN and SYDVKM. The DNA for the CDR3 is TGTGCCAGCCGGGACCAGAATCAGCCCCAGCATTTT. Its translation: CASRDQNQPQHF.

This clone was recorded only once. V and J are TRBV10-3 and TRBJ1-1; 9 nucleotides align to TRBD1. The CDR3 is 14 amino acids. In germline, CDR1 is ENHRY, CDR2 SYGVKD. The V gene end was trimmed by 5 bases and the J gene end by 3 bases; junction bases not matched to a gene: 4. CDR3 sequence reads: CAISRDRDDTEAFF. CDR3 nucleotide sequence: TGTGCCATCAGTCGGGACAGGGATGACACTGAAGCTTTCTTT.

CDR3 loop: CASSPTPGAGYTF. The CDR3 region has the DNA TGTGCCAGCAGCCCCACCCCGGGGGCTGGCTACACCTTC. The chain links TRBV7-9 to TRBJ1-2; TRBD1 might be the D (6 bases). V shed 5 bases and J shed 7 bases, with 14 bases lying between them. Per germline, CDR1 SEHNR and CDR2 FQNEAQ (reference sequence). This CDR3 has 13 amino acids.